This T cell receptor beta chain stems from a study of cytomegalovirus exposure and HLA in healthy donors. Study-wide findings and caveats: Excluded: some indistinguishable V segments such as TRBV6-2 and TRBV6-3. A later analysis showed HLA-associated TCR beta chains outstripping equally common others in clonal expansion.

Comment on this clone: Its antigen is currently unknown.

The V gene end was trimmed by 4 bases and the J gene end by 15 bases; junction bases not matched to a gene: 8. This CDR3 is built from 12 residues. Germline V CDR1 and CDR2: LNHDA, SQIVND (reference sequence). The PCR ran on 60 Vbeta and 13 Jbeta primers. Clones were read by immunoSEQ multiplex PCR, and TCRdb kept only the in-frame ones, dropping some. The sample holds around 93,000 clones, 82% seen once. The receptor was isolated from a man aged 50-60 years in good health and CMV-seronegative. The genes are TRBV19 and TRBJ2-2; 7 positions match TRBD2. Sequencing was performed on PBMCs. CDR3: CASSTFTGGMFF. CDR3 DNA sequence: TGTGCCAGTAGTACTTTTACGGGAGGAATGTTTTTT.